This record looks at one TCR beta chain sequence and its context. Generation of TCR cDNA used 5'RACE template switching (which added a universal primer site and UMIs). TCRdb called the 5' RACE reads again in MiXCR, with one record for every CDR3 protein. The table has 400,000 or so distinct CDR3 sequences, 11% seen once. This specimen belongs to a study of T cells after yellow fever vaccination. The overall study: SMART-Seq v4 Ultra Low Input handled preparation of low-cell-number fractions.

Sample: PBMCs, taken on the day of the first yellow fever vaccination. The clonotype comes from a man younger than 35 who received the YFV17D yellow fever vaccine.

The CDR3 here is CASSQDRAGGDGYTF. For the CDR3, the DNA is TGCGCCAGCAGCCAAGATCGGGCAGGGGGCGATGGCTACACCTTC. The rearrangement uses TRBV4-3 and TRBJ1-2; TRBD1 aligns across 8 bases. The germline V gene encodes CDR1 LGHNA and CDR2 YSLEER. The junction had 6 bases not matched to a gene; V was cut back by 0 bases and J by 6 bases. The CDR3 is 15 amino acids.